This T cell receptor beta chain was recorded in a study of blood T cell repertoires in COVID-19. Across the whole study: In each case, the material was cDNA or gDNA derived from T cells, B-cell-depleted T cells, or PBMCs.

Residents of about two dozen US areas, aged about 18 to 89 years, made up the participants. Using immunoSEQ multiplex PCR, the repertoire was profiled, and TCRdb retains in-frame clones only, with some absent. Altogether fewer than 600,000 clones are present, over 75% being singletons, with the ten largest covering 1.5% to 2%. The CDR3 has 14 residues. Germline V gene lookup returns CDR1 KGHDR and CDR2 SFDVKD. V dropped 5 bases and J dropped 8; count of bases not matched to a gene: 9. The J gene is TRBJ1-2, the V gene TRBV24-1; 8 nucleotides agree with TRBD1. Material for sequencing was PBMCs or T cells enriched from blood (not recorded which). This TCR derives from a woman aged 35 to 49 who had recovered from COVID-19. CDR3 sequence: CATSAVTGEGGYTF. The CDR3 DNA reads as TGTGCCACCAGTGCCGTGACAGGGGAAGGAGGCTACACCTTC.